This T cell receptor beta chain was recorded in a study of cytomegalovirus exposure and HLA in healthy donors. Remarks on this clone: The antigen remains unidentified.

Trimming left V 5 bases short and J 5 bases short, with 18 bases between. Germline assignment: CDR1 LNHDA and CDR2 SQIVND (reference sequence). The CDR3 spans 15 residues. Profiled with immunoSEQ multiplex PCR; TCRdb holds only in-frame clones, not every one. The data hold 95,000 to 120,000 clones, with around 85% observed a single time. Among the 110 or so subjects of the validation cohort, separate from the roughly 670-subject first cohort, were the donors. Notes on the study in general: In vitro testing confirmed a few CMV-associated chains as specific for CMV antigens.

The sample was PBMCs. The receptor was derived from a woman between 18 and 29 years old in good health and CMV-seronegative. This chain connects TRBV19 to TRBJ1-2, with D maybe TRBD1 (6 bases). This CDR3 reads CASSHPLGHSYGYTF. The CDR3, as DNA: TGTGCCAGTAGTCATCCATTGGGACACTCTTATGGCTACACCTTC.